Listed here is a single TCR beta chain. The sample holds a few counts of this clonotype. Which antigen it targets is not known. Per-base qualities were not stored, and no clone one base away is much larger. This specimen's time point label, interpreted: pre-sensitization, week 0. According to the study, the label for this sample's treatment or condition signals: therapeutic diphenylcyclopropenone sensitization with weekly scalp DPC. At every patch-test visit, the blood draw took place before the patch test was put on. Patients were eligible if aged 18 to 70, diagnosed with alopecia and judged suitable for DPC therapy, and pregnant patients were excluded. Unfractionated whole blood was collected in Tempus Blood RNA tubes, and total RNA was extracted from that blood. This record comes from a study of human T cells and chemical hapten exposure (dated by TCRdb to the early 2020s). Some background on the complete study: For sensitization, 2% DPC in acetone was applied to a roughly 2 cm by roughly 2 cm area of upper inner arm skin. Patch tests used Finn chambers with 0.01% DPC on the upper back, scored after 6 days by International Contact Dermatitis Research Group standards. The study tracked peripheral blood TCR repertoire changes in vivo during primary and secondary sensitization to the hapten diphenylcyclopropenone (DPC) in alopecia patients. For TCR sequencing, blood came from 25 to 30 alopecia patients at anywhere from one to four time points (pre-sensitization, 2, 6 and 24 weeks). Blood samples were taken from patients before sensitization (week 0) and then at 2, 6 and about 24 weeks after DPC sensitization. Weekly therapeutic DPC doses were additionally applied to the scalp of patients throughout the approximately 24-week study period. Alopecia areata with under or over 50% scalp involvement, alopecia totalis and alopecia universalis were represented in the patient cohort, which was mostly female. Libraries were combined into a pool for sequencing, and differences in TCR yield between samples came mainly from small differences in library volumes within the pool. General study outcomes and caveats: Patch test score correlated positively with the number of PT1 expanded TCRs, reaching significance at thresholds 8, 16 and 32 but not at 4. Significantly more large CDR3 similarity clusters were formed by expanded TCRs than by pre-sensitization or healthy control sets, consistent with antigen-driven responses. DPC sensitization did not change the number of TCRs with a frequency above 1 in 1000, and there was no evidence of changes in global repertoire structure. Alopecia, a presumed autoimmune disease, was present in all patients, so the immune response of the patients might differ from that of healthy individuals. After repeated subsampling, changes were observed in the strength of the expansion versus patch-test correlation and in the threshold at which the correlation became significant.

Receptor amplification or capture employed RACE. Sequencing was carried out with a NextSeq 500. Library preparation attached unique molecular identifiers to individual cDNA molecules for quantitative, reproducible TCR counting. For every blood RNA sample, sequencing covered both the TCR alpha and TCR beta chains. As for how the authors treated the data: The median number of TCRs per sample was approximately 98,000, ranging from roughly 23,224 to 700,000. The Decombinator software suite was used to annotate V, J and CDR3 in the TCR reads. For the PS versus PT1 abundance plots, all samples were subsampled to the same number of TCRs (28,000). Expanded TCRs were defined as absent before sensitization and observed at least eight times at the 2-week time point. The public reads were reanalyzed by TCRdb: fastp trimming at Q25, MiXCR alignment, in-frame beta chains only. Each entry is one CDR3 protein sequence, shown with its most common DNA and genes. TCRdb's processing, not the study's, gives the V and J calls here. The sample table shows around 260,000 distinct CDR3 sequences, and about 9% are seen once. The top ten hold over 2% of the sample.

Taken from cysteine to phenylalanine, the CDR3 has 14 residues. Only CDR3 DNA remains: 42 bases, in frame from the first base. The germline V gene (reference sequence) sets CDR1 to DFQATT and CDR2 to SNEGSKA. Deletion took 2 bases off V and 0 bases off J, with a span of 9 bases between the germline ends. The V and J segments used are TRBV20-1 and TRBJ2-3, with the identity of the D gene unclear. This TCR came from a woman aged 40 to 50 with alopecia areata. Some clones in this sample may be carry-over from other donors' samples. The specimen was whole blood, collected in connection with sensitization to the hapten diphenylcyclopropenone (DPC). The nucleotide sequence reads TGCAGTGCTAGAAACCCGAGCAGCACAGATACGCAGTATTTT. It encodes CSARNPSSTDTQYF.